Presented here are 25 T cell receptor beta chains from one specimen sequenced in a study of blood T cell repertoires in COVID-19. Some clones are missing from TCRdb's copy, which holds only in-frame ones; the method was immunoSEQ multiplex PCR. The top ten hold 1.8% of the sample, which has around 120,000 clones, over 75% seen once. The sequencing sample was made of peripheral blood. All receptors derive from a human donor with active COVID-19. The donor label of this sample is uncertain.

This rearrangement joins TRBV11-2 to TRBJ1-4, with 10 bases matching TRBD1. Per germline, CDR1 SGHAT and CDR2 FQNNGV. V lost 5 bases to trimming and J lost 9 bases; unmatched junction nucleotides: 6. The CDR3 is made up of 14 amino acids. The DNA of the CDR3 is TGTGCCAGCAGCCCCGGGGACAGGGGTCAAAAACTGTTTTTT. Amino acids: CASSPGDRGQKLFF.

The J gene is TRBJ2-1, the V gene TRBV27; 9 bases match TRBD1. CDR1 and CDR2 (germline): MNHEY, SMNVEV (reference sequence). The CDR3 has 15 amino acids. V lost 6 bases to trimming and J lost 1 base; unmatched junction nucleotides: 4. The CDR3 DNA follows: TGTGCCAGCAGCCTCGACAGGGGGTCCTACAATGAGCAGTTCTTC. Translated: CASSLDRGSYNEQFF.

This clone was observed once. The chain is built from TRBV6-2 or TRBV6-3 and TRBJ1-2, with TRBD1 matching 7 bases. There are 13 residues in the CDR3. V lost 5 bases and J lost 3; bases outside the gene matches: 3. CDR1 and CDR2 (germline): MNHEY, SVGEGT. The CDR3 DNA reads TGTGCCAGCAGTCCAACAGGGGACTATGGCTACACCTTC. This codes for CASSPTGDYGYTF.

The rearrangement joins TRBV27 to TRBJ1-3; D not resolved. This CDR3 has 14 amino acids. Germline V CDR1 and CDR2: MNHEY, SMNVEV (reference sequence). V was pared by 6 bases and J by 1 base, with 10 bases between. This chain's CDR3 is CASSSGGSGNTIYF. The CDR3 coding sequence is TGTGCCAGCAGCTCGGGAGGATCTGGAAACACCATATATTTT.

For this clone: Distinct nucleotide sequences in the sample also encode this CDR3. The V and J genes are TRBV7-3 and TRBJ2-5; 7 nucleotides line up with TRBD2. The CDR3 contains 13 residues. Germline V gene data show CDR1 as SGHTA and CDR2 as FQGTGA. V lost 2 bases to trimming and J lost 3 bases; unmatched junction nucleotides: 0. CDR3 loop: CASSLGTKETQYF. The CDR3 DNA is TGTGCCAGCAGCTTAGGGACTAAAGAGACCCAGTACTTC.

This clone was counted only a few times. The rearrangement uses TRBV4-2 and TRBJ2-1; D unresolved. V lost 0 bases, J lost 13 bases, and 13 bases lay in between. The CDR3 sequence is 13 residues long. CDR1 LGHNA and CDR2 YNFKEQ come from the germline V gene. CDR3 in DNA: TGTGCCAGCAGCCAAGATGGCCAGCGTCGACAGTTCTTC. Its protein is CASSQDGQRRQFF.

Only a few counts were recorded for this clone. This sequence joins TRBV5-6 and TRBJ2-3, with TRBD1 identical over 9 bases. The trim removed 4 bases at V and 3 bases at J, leaving 3 bases unmatched. This CDR3 has 14 residues. Germline assignment: CDR1 SGHDT and CDR2 YYEEEE. The CDR3 nucleotides are TGTGCCAGCAGCCAGGACAGGGGAACAGATACGCAGTATTTT. It codes for CASSQDRGTDTQYF.

This clone was detected once. The chain employs TRBV27 and TRBJ2-3, with D maybe TRBD2 (6 bases). CDR1 is MNHEY and CDR2 is SMNVEV in the germline V gene (reference sequence). This CDR3 contains 14 residues. Trimming removed 8 bases from V and 1 base from J, with 13 bases in between. The CDR3 DNA follows: TGTGCCAGCGCCTCGGGACTCCGCACAGATACGCAGTATTTT. It codes for CASASGLRTDTQYF.

The chain links TRBV7-2 to TRBJ2-7, with a weak D call TRBD2 (6 bases). V was trimmed by 5 bases and J by 7 bases, leaving 21 bases between them. From germline, CDR1 is SGHTA and CDR2 FQGNSA. The CDR3 has 15 residues. For the CDR3, the DNA is TGTGCCAGCAGCCCCCAGACTAGTAACCCGAGGGAGCAGTACTTC. The encoded protein is CASSPQTSNPREQYF.

This clone was detected only once. In nucleotides, the CDR3 is TGTGCCAGCAGCTGGGGGGGCAGCGGGGCACAAGAGACCCAGTACTTC. Translating gives CASSWGGSGAQETQYF. This chain joins TRBV5-4 and TRBJ2-5, with a possible D match to TRBD2 (7 bases). The CDR3 totals 16 residues. Trimming stripped 3 bases from V and 2 bases from J, with 17 bases between. Germline assignment: CDR1 SGHNT and CDR2 YYREEE (reference sequence). Full variable domain (remainder filled in from reference TRBV5-4 and TRBJ2-5): ETGVTQSPTHLIKTRGQQVTLRCSSQSGHNTVSWYQQALGQGPQFIFQYYREEENGRGNFPPRFSGLQFPNYSSELNVNALELDDSALYLCASSWGGSGAQETQYFGPGTRLLVL.

V is TRBV11-2 and J is TRBJ2-3; 10 bases line up with TRBD2. CDR1 and CDR2 (germline): SGHAT, FQNNGV. J was trimmed by 4 bases and V by 5 bases; bases with no gene match: 6. The CDR3 loop spans 15 amino acids. CDR3 residues: CASSKSGGVADTQYF. The CDR3 DNA reads TGTGCCAGCAGCAAAAGCGGGGGGGTCGCAGATACGCAGTATTTT.

The chain combines TRBV5-1 with TRBJ2-5; weak D call: TRBD2 (6 bases). Germline V gene lookup returns CDR1 SGHRS and CDR2 YFSETQ. Trimming took 4 bases from V and 0 from J, leaving 13 bases between them. CDR3 length: 15 amino acids. The CDR3 reads CASSPRLVNQETQYF. CDR3 coding DNA: TGCGCCAGCAGCCCCAGACTAGTAAACCAAGAGACCCAGTACTTC.

This clone was seen just once. The chain carries TRBV5-1 and TRBJ2-5; the match to TRBD2 covers 8 bases. The germline V gene has CDR1 SGHRS and CDR2 YFSETQ. The CDR3 runs to 15 residues. Losses at the gene ends were 9 bases for V and 3 bases for J; bases not matched to a gene: 13. CDR3: CATSQPGGREETQYF. As DNA, the CDR3 is TGCGCCACCTCCCAACCGGGGGGGAGAGAAGAGACCCAGTACTTC.

This clone showed up just once. The chain recombines TRBV6-2 or TRBV6-3 with TRBJ2-1; D not resolved. The CDR3 loop spans 12 amino acids. Trimming removed 6 bases from V and 7 bases from J, with 10 bases in between. Germline V gene lookup returns CDR1 MNHEY and CDR2 SVGEGT. This CDR3 reads CASSVTANEQFF. CDR3 sequence (DNA): TGTGCCAGCAGCGTAACTGCAAATGAGCAGTTCTTC.

V and J are TRBV7-9 and TRBJ2-7; 8 nucleotides agree with TRBD2. The V gene end was trimmed by 1 base and the J gene end by 0 bases; junction bases not matched to a gene: 8. This CDR3 comprises 17 residues. Germline loops: CDR1 SEHNR, CDR2 FQNEAQ (reference sequence). In DNA, the CDR3 is TGTGCCAGCAGCTTAGATTGGGGCGGGGGGAGCTCCTACGAGCAGTACTTC. The encoded protein is CASSLDWGGGSSYEQYF.

The chain joins TRBV7-8 to TRBJ2-1; no definite D call. V dropped 5 bases and J dropped 6 bases, with 20 bases sitting between them. CDR1 SGHVS and CDR2 FQNEAQ come from the germline V gene. This CDR3 is 16 amino acids long. This chain's CDR3 is CASSTETRKVGNEQFF. DNA for the CDR3: TGTGCCAGCAGCACAGAGACCCGGAAGGTGGGCAATGAGCAGTTCTTC.

The rearrangement links TRBV14 to TRBJ2-5, with TRBD1 as a possible D gene (7 bases). The CDR3 is 15 amino acids. Germline V lookup: CDR1 SGHDN, CDR2 FVKESK. Deletions cut 2 bases from V and 0 bases from J, with 10 bases between. The CDR3 reads CASSQRGTDQETQYF. The CDR3 DNA reads as TGTGCCAGCAGCCAACGGGGGACAGACCAAGAGACCCAGTACTTC. The full variable domain, rest sourced from reference TRBV14 and TRBJ2-5, is EAGVTQFPSHSVIEKGQTVTLRCDPISGHDNLYWYRRVMGKEIKFLLHFVKESKQDESGMPNNRFLAERTGGTYSTLKVQPAELEDSGVYFCASSQRGTDQETQYFGPGTRLLVL.

J is TRBJ2-1 and V is TRBV2, with 13 nucleotides matching TRBD2. Trimming at V came to 8 bases and at J to 6 bases, leaving 4 bases not matched to a gene. The V gene's germline CDR1 is SNHLY and CDR2 FYNNEI. CDR3 length equals 14 residues. This chain's CDR3 is CASRWTSGGNEQFF. The CDR3 bases are TGTGCCAGCCGATGGACTAGCGGGGGCAATGAGCAGTTCTTC.

V is TRBV5-4 and J is TRBJ2-3; 8 bases agree with TRBD2. Unmatched junction bases numbered 6, after V lost 4 bases and J lost 5 bases. Germline V lookup: CDR1 SGHNT, CDR2 YYREEE (reference sequence). CDR3 length equals 14 residues. The CDR3 DNA reads as TGTGCCAGCAGCGCGGGGGGCTCTCGAGATACGCAGTATTTT. As protein: CASSAGGSRDTQYF.

The chain is built from TRBV6-5 and TRBJ1-4, with D tentatively TRBD1 (5 bases). Germline lookup yields CDR1 MNHEY and CDR2 SVGAGI. The ends were cut back, 8 bases at V and 4 bases at J, with 14 bases in the middle. CDR3 size: 14 residues. The CDR3 is CASGMTADNEKLFF. Written as DNA, the CDR3 is TGTGCCAGCGGGATGACAGCCGATAATGAAAAACTGTTTTTT.

The CDR3 region is CASSPRDYDGYTF. CDR3 in DNA: TGTGCCAGCAGTCCCCGGGACTACGACGGCTACACCTTC. J is TRBJ1-2 and V is TRBV2, with a tentative D call TRBD1 (5 bases). The CDR3 runs 13 residues. Per germline, CDR1 SNHLY and CDR2 FYNNEI. V dropped 5 bases and J dropped 8 bases, with 15 bases sitting between them.

The chain links TRBV30 to TRBJ1-6; TRBD1 matches 9 bases. V lost 5 bases and J lost 10; bases outside the gene matches: 6. The CDR3 is made up of 13 amino acids. The germline V gene encodes CDR1 GTSNPN and CDR2 SVGIG (reference sequence). Here the CDR3 DNA reads TGTGCCTGGGAGGACAGGGGTTGGTCACCCCTCCACTTT. It translates to CAWEDRGWSPLHF.

This chain uses TRBV5-1 with TRBJ2-1; TRBD2 matches at 8 bases. The ends lost 1 base at V and 4 bases at J; junction bases unmatched: 19. Germline loops: CDR1 SGHRS, CDR2 YFSETQ. This CDR3 region has 20 residues. CDR3 in DNA: TGCGCCAGCAGCTTGAGTTGGGGACTAGGAACGTTGGGCCCTTACAATGAGCAGTTCTTC. Translation gives CASSLSWGLGTLGPYNEQFF.

This rearrangement joins TRBV4-3 to TRBJ2-7; maybe TRBD1 (5 bases). CDR3 length: 16 amino acids. The germline CDR1 and CDR2 sequences are LGHNA and YSLEER. V lost 0 bases and J lost 3, with 15 bases in between. The CDR3 loop reads CASSQEGAGPSYEQYF. CDR3 sequence (DNA): TGCGCCAGCAGCCAAGAAGGGGCCGGACCCAGCTACGAGCAGTACTTC.

The gene calls are TRBV5-1 and TRBJ2-7; 9 bases are a match to TRBD1. The V gene's germline CDR1 is SGHRS and CDR2 YFSETQ. The CDR3 loop spans 14 amino acids. V trimming: 0 bases; J trimming: 5 bases; junction bases outside the gene matches: 3. CDR3 nucleotide sequence: TGCGCCAGCAGCTTGGGGGGACAGGGCAACGAGCAGTACTTC. Translated, it gives CASSLGGQGNEQYF. Filled out from reference TRBV5-1 and TRBJ2-7, the complete variable domain reads KAGVTQTPRYLIKTRGQQVTLSCSPISGHRSVSWYQQTPGQGLQFLFEYFSETQRNKGNFPGRFSGRQFSNSRSEMNVSTLELGDSALYLCASSLGGQGNEQYFGPGTRLTVT.